Sequencing of this T cell receptor (beta chain) was carried out in a study of vaccination effects on CD4 cells after COVID-19. Study at large: Expansion of antigen-specific CD4+ T cells with viral peptide pools was carried out by the ViraFEST assay before sequencing. Every participant took two doses of the BNT162b2 or mRNA-1273 vaccine.

Trimming removed 2 bases from V and 1 base from J, with 15 bases in between. This CDR3 has 16 residues. Germline assignment: CDR1 SGDLS and CDR2 YYNGEE. Of note for this clone: Its antigen remains unidentified.

Following an approximately 10-day culture, CD4+ T cells were purified. According to PCR results, the person was infected with SARS-CoV-2 between March and December 2020. Half the medium was replaced with IL-2 medium on days 3 and 7. This table comes from immunoSEQ multiplex PCR, and its TCRdb copy is limited to in-frame clones, with some not included. The sample lists approximately 60,000 clones, approximately 78% occurring once. The chain is built from TRBV9 and TRBJ2-5, with D perhaps given as TRBD1 or TRBD2 (5 bases each). Material: CD4+ T cells from PBMCs cultured without peptide, obtained before COVID-19 vaccination. The receptor's source is a human donor who had a prior SARS-CoV-2 infection. In nucleotides, the CDR3 is TGTGCCAGCAGCGTCGCCGGGACGCTTGCCCAAGAGACCCAGTACTTC. It is translated as CASSVAGTLAQETQYF.